Below, 20 T cell receptor beta chains from the same sample are listed, as sequenced in a study of blood T cell repertoires in COVID-19. The assay was immunoSEQ multiplex PCR, and TCRdb's table has in-frame clones only and misses some. Here the sample spans roughly 330,000 clones, roughly 86% being singletons. What was sequenced was PBMCs or T cells enriched from blood (not recorded which). The origin of the receptors is a young woman who had recovered from COVID-19.

CDR3 DNA sequence: TGTGCCAGCAGCTTCTCAGTAAGCACAGATACGCAGTATTTT. Encoded protein: CASSFSVSTDTQYF. This chain links TRBV7-9 with TRBJ2-3; no clear D. The V end was cut by 3 bases, the J end by 0 bases, with 7 bases between. Germline CDR1 reads SEHNR; CDR2 reads FQNEAQ (reference sequence). CDR3 length: 14 residues.

This chain connects TRBV27 to TRBJ1-4; weak D call: TRBD1 (6 bases). The CDR3 length is 14 residues. CDR1 MNHEY and CDR2 SMNVEV come from the germline V gene (reference sequence). The V and J ends lost 7 bases and 0 bases respectively, with 9 bases between them. Here the CDR3 reads CASKAGATNEKLFF. CDR3 bases: TGTGCCAGCAAAGCAGGGGCAACTAATGAAAAACTGTTTTTT.

This clone has more than one count but fewer than ten. This chain links TRBV27 with TRBJ2-7; possible D gene TRBD2, 7 bases. The CDR3 has 16 residues. Trimming took off 1 base at V and 5 bases at J, with 18 bases between the two ends. Germline V gives CDR1 MNHEY, CDR2 SMNVEV (reference sequence). This CDR3 is CASSLYGGGPIDEQYF. For the CDR3, the DNA is TGTGCCAGCAGTTTATATGGGGGGGGCCCCATAGACGAGCAGTACTTC.

This chain connects TRBV4-1 to TRBJ1-5, with D unclear. The CDR3 has 18 amino acids. V was trimmed by 4 bases and J by 4 bases, leaving 23 bases between them. The germline CDR1 and CDR2 sequences are MGHRA and YSYEKL. CDR3 in DNA: TGCGCCAGCAGCCTTCGCTTGGGTACGGGGAATGGGAATCAGCCCCAGCATTTT. Protein sequence: CASSLRLGTGNGNQPQHF.

This clone was seen just once. DNA for the CDR3: TGCGCCAGCAGCCAAGACTTGGCATCACCCCTTTCACCCCTCCACTTT. Translating gives CASSQDLASPLSPLHF. The chain recombines TRBV4-1 with TRBJ1-6; D unresolved. The CDR3 length is 16 residues. V was pared by 0 bases and J by 9 bases, with 15 bases between. CDR1 MGHRA and CDR2 YSYEKL come from the germline V gene.

J is TRBJ2-3 and V is TRBV7-8; D unresolved. The germline gives CDR1 SGHVS, CDR2 FQNEAQ. V was cut by 8 bases and J by 0 bases, with 12 bases left in between. The length of the CDR3 is 14 residues. The DNA for the CDR3 is TGTGCCAGCCGAGTACTTCTTAGCACAGATACGCAGTATTTT. Residues: CASRVLLSTDTQYF.

J is TRBJ1-2 and V is TRBV7-8; D might be TRBD1 (6 bases). Trimming removed 5 bases from V and 5 bases from J, with 18 bases in between. Germline V gene sequence: CDR1 SGHVS, CDR2 FQNEAQ. The CDR3 covers 15 residues. The CDR3 DNA is TGTGCCAGCAGCCGAGGGGGGCGTGCCGAGTATGGCTACACCTTC. Translated, it gives CASSRGGRAEYGYTF.

The chain uses TRBV27 and TRBJ2-6; perhaps TRBD1 as D (5 bases). Germline assignment: CDR1 MNHEY and CDR2 SMNVEV (reference sequence). Trimming cost V 2 bases and J 2 bases, with 7 bases left between them. CDR3 length: 15 amino acids. The CDR3 sequence: CASSLRGTGANVLTF. CDR3 nucleotides: TGTGCCAGCAGTTTAAGGGGTACTGGGGCCAACGTCCTGACTTTC.

The rearrangement links TRBV7-3 to TRBJ2-2; 7 bases match TRBD1. From germline, CDR1 is SGHTA and CDR2 FQGTGA. With V trimmed by 5 bases and J by 7 bases, 7 bases remained unmatched. This CDR3 is 14 amino acids long. As DNA, the CDR3 is TGTGCCAGCAGCCCGACCAGGGGGAACGGGGAGCTGTTTTTT. It yields the protein CASSPTRGNGELFF. The whole variable domain, filled in from reference TRBV7-3 and TRBJ2-2, reads GAGVSQTPSNKVTEKGKYVELRCDPISGHTALYWYRQSLGQGPEFLIYFQGTGAADDSGLPNDRFFAVRPEGSVSTLKIQRTERGDSAVYLCASSPTRGNGELFFGEGSRLTVL.

The chain joins TRBV5-6 to TRBJ2-7, with 8 bases fitting TRBD1. CDR1 SGHDT and CDR2 YYEEEE come from the germline V gene. The ends lost 3 bases at V and 5 bases at J; junction bases unmatched: 7. CDR3 size: 14 residues. The CDR3: CASSWGTGRNEQYF. The CDR3 DNA sequence: TGTGCCAGCAGCTGGGGGACAGGAAGGAACGAGCAGTACTTC.

The chain employs TRBV18 and TRBJ1-2, with 9 bases aligning to TRBD1. Trimming took 3 bases from V and 8 from J; bases not matched to a gene: 7. Germline assignment: CDR1 KGHSH and CDR2 LQKENI. The CDR3 extends over 14 amino acids. The DNA of the CDR3 is TGTGCCAGCTCACCGCAACAGGGGGCGGAAGGCTACACCTTC. This encodes CASSPQQGAEGYTF.

The chain has TRBV27 and TRBJ2-7; 10 nucleotides agree with TRBD1. Germline assignment: CDR1 MNHEY and CDR2 SMNVEV (reference sequence). This CDR3 spans 13 amino acids. With V trimmed by 4 bases and J by 6 bases, 3 bases remained unmatched. CDR3 region: CASSSRDRGEQYF. In nucleotides, the CDR3 is TGTGCCAGCAGTTCCCGGGACAGGGGCGAGCAGTACTTC.

The rearrangement joins TRBV6-5 to TRBJ1-2; 9 bases are a match to TRBD1. The CDR3 length is 12 residues. Germline V CDR1 and CDR2: MNHEY, SVGAGI. V shed 5 bases and J 7 bases; nucleotides not matched to a gene: 2. CDR3 loop: CASSTGGVGYTF. DNA of the CDR3: TGTGCCAGCAGTACAGGGGGCGTTGGCTACACCTTC.

The chain couples TRBV7-8 to TRBJ2-5, with 7 nucleotides matching TRBD1. This CDR3 is built from 15 residues. J lost 3 bases, V lost 4 bases, and 8 bases had no gene match. In germline, CDR1 is SGHVS, CDR2 FQNEAQ. The CDR3 DNA follows: TGTGCCAGCAGCTCAATAGGGACAGCTAAAGAGACCCAGTACTTC. Its protein is CASSSIGTAKETQYF.

This chain links TRBV29-1 with TRBJ1-2; 8 nucleotides agree with TRBD1. The J segment lost 5 bases and the V segment lost 3 bases, leaving 14 bases of the junction unmatched. Per the germline V gene, CDR1 is SQVTM and CDR2 is ANQGSEA. The CDR3 has 16 residues. The CDR3 spells CSVDGGGQGAWYGYTF. The CDR3 bases are TGCAGCGTTGACGGGGGTGGGCAGGGGGCTTGGTATGGCTACACCTTC.

As regards this clone: At the DNA level, this CDR3 is encoded by other sequences in the same sample as well. The chain employs TRBV9 and TRBJ1-2, with TRBD1 matching over 11 bases. The junction had 5 bases not matched to a gene; V was cut back by 2 bases and J by 8 bases. In germline, CDR1 is SGDLS, CDR2 YYNGEE. The CDR3 covers 14 residues. The CDR3 loop is CASSVGQGAGGYTF. The CDR3 bases are TGTGCCAGCAGCGTTGGACAGGGGGCGGGAGGCTACACCTTC. The whole variable domain, filled in from reference TRBV9 and TRBJ1-2, reads DSGVTQTPKHLITATGQRVTLRCSPRSGDLSVYWYQQSLDQGLQFLIQYYNGEERAKGNILERFSAQQFPDLHSELNLSSLELGDSALYFCASSVGQGAGGYTFGSGTRLTVV.

The chain is built from TRBV5-6 and TRBJ1-2, with 8 bases fitting TRBD1. Germline trimming cut 0 bases from V and 0 bases from J; bases unmatched to any gene: 4. From germline, CDR1 is SGHDT and CDR2 YYEEEE. The CDR3 is 16 residues long. CDR3 region: CASSLGDRKANYGYTF. CDR3 DNA: TGTGCCAGCAGCTTGGGGGACAGGAAGGCTAACTATGGCTACACCTTC.

The rearrangement joins TRBV19 to TRBJ1-5; 10 bases align to TRBD1. This CDR3 spans 19 amino acids. J lost 4 bases, V lost 4 bases, and 16 bases had no gene match. Germline assignment: CDR1 LNHDA and CDR2 SQIVND (reference sequence). CDR3 coding DNA: TGTGCCAGTAGTAAAGCGCCCTGGACAGGGGGTTCCCTGAATCAGCCCCAGCATTTT. Residues: CASSKAPWTGGSLNQPQHF.

V gene TRBV2 combines with J gene TRBJ2-3, with TRBD2 identical over 8 bases. CDR1 and CDR2 from the germline V gene are SNHLY and FYNNEI. V trimming: 10 bases; J trimming: 4 bases; junction bases outside the gene matches: 7. This CDR3 is 13 amino acids long. The CDR3 DNA reads as TGTGCCACGCGGGGGGTGCGGGCAGATACGCAGTATTTT. As protein: CATRGVRADTQYF.

This clone was recorded a few times. V is TRBV5-1 and J is TRBJ1-2, with D hard to call. V lost 0 bases to trimming and J lost 4 bases, with 16 bases between them. CDR1 is SGHRS, CDR2 YFSETQ, per germline. This CDR3 is built from 16 residues. CDR3 in amino acids: CASSLVPRDGGYGYTF. CDR3 nucleotide sequence: TGCGCCAGCAGCTTGGTTCCGAGAGACGGCGGCTATGGCTACACCTTC. Drawing the rest from reference TRBV5-1 and TRBJ1-2, the complete variable domain is KAGVTQTPRYLIKTRGQQVTLSCSPISGHRSVSWYQQTPGQGLQFLFEYFSETQRNKGNFPGRFSGRQFSNSRSEMNVSTLELGDSALYLCASSLVPRDGGYGYTFGSGTRLTVV.